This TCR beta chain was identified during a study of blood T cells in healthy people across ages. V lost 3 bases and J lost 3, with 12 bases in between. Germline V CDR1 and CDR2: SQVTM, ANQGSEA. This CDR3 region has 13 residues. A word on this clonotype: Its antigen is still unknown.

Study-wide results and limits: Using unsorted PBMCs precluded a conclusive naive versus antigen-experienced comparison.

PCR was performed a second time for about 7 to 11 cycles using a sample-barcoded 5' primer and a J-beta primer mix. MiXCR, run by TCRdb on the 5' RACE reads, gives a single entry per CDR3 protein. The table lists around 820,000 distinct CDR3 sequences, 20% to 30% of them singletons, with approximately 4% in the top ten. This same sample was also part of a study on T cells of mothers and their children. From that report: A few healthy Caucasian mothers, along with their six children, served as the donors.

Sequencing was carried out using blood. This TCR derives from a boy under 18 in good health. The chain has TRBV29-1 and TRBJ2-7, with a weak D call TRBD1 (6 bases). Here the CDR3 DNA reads TGCAGCGTTGACGGTGGACAGAACTACGAGCAGTACTTC. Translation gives CSVDGGQNYEQYF.